The entry below gives a single T cell receptor (beta chain) sequence along with its context. The entry originates in a study of T cells after yellow fever vaccination. One entry per CDR3 protein results from TCRdb running MiXCR on the 5' RACE reads. The sample lists about 630,000 distinct CDR3 sequences, approximately 13% occurring once. The specimen comprised PBMCs, sampled on the day of the yellow fever booster vaccination. This receptor was identified in a man aged 25-40 years who received the YFV17D yellow fever vaccine.

CDR3 bases: TGTGCCAGCAGCCAACCTTGGACTAGCGGGAGCAATGAGCAGTTCTTC. Amino acid sequence: CASSQPWTSGSNEQFF. The genes are TRBV3-1 and TRBJ2-1, with TRBD2 matching 13 bases. Per germline, CDR1 LGHDT and CDR2 YNNKEL (reference sequence). The CDR3 is 16 residues long. The trim removed 2 bases at V and 6 bases at J, leaving 4 bases unmatched.